These 13 T cell receptor beta chains share one sample of origin, sequenced in a study of cytomegalovirus exposure and HLA in healthy donors (dated by TCRdb to about 2017). Library prep was done by the immunoSEQ multiplex PCR assay. The multiplex PCR relied on a mix of 60 forward primers for TCR Vbeta segments and 13 reverse primers for TCR Jbeta segments. Entries here come from immuneACCESS through TCRdb and include only in-frame sequences with V and J called. Some clones fail to appear in such tables; in the studies checked, an unresolved V gene covers under half of the shortfall, and the cause of the remainder is unknown. This sample lists 140,000 or so clones; about 75% were detected once. The ten largest clones capture less than 2% of the sample. Sequencing input: PBMCs. All receptors derive from a woman aged 25-40 years in good health and CMV-seronegative.

J is TRBJ2-2 and V is TRBV5-4; 7 nucleotides line up with TRBD1. Germline values: CDR1 SGHNT, CDR2 YYREEE (reference sequence). The CDR3 length is 16 residues. Trimming took 4 bases from V and 0 from J; bases not matched to a gene: 6. CDR3 bases: TGTGCCAGCAGCCCTACACAGGGGCCGAACACCGGGGAGCTGTTTTTT. It is translated as CASSPTQGPNTGELFF. The full variable domain, in which reference TRBV5-4 and TRBJ2-2 provide the parts outside the CDR3, is ETGVTQSPTHLIKTRGQQVTLRCSSQSGHNTVSWYQQALGQGPQFIFQYYREEENGRGNFPPRFSGLQFPNYSSELNVNALELDDSALYLCASSPTQGPNTGELFFGEGSRLTVL.

The V call is TRBV29-1, the J call TRBJ1-5; D unclear. The V and J ends lost 4 bases and 4 bases respectively, with 11 bases between them. Germline V CDR1 and CDR2: SQVTM, ANQGSEA. This CDR3 contains 13 residues. This CDR3 reads CSVGQRKNQPQHF. The CDR3 nucleotides are TGCAGCGTTGGCCAGCGCAAAAATCAGCCCCAGCATTTT. The full variable domain, with the rest looked up from reference TRBV29-1 and TRBJ1-5, is SAVISQKPSRDICQRGTSLTIQCQVDSQVTMMFWYRQQPGQSLTLIATANQGSEATYESGFVIDKFPISRPNLTFSTLTVSNMSPEDSSIYLCSVGQRKNQPQHFGDGTRLSIL.

V gene TRBV5-6 combines with J gene TRBJ1-2; D is unclear. CDR1 SGHDT and CDR2 YYEEEE come from the germline V gene. The V end was cut by 0 bases, the J end by 1 base, with 19 bases between. The CDR3 runs to 18 residues. The CDR3 spells CASSLGGWREHLNYGYTF. The CDR3 nucleotides read TGTGCCAGCAGCTTGGGTGGTTGGCGGGAGCATCTTAACTATGGCTACACCTTC.

The rearrangement joins TRBV19 to TRBJ1-1; no firm D call. In germline, CDR1 is LNHDA, CDR2 SQIVND (reference sequence). The CDR3 spans 13 residues. The ends were cut back, 3 bases at V and 1 base at J, with 6 bases in the middle. CDR3 nucleotides: TGTGCCAGTAGTATGTTCCGGAACACTGAAGCTTTCTTT. This sequence encodes CASSMFRNTEAFF.

CDR3 residues: CATSSPRGGWDTQYF. The CDR3 DNA follows: TGTGCCACCAGCAGCCCGCGGGGGGGCTGGGATACGCAGTATTTT. V is TRBV15 and J is TRBJ2-3, with 9 positions matching TRBD2. The CDR3 sequence is 15 residues long. Germline loops: CDR1 LNHNV, CDR2 YYDKDF (reference sequence). V gave up 3 bases and J gave up 6 bases; unmatched junction bases: 7.

The rearrangement joins TRBV29-1 to TRBJ2-1; D is unresolved. This CDR3 region has 11 residues. V lost 4 bases and J lost 3, with 4 bases in between. Germline V gene lookup returns CDR1 SQVTM and CDR2 ANQGSEA. The CDR3 loop is CSVVHYNEQFF. CDR3 DNA: TGCAGCGTTGTCCACTACAATGAGCAGTTCTTC.

This chain links TRBV2 with TRBJ1-5, with 12 bases matching TRBD1. This CDR3 comprises 15 residues. In germline, CDR1 is SNHLY, CDR2 FYNNEI. The V and J ends lost 7 bases and 8 bases, in that order; junction bases with no gene match: 9. The CDR3 bases are TGTGCCAGCAAGAAAGGGACAGGGGGCTGGGAGCCCCAGCATTTT. Its protein is CASKKGTGGWEPQHF.

The chain carries TRBV6-5 and TRBJ2-7, with no clear D. The CDR3 has 12 amino acids. Germline V gene data show CDR1 as MNHEY and CDR2 as SVGAGI. Trimming pared 9 bases from V and 6 bases from J, leaving 15 bases between. The CDR3 nucleotides are TGTGCCAGAGCCTGGCCTCCGGGCGAGCAGTACTTC. It yields the protein CARAWPPGEQYF.

In its sample, this clone was seen a few times. The chain employs TRBV2 and TRBJ2-3; D perhaps matches TRBD1 (6 bases). Looked up from germline, CDR1 is SNHLY and CDR2 is FYNNEI. Trimming took 8 bases from V and 2 from J, leaving 23 bases between them. The CDR3 totals 17 residues. The CDR3 nucleotides are TGTGCCAGCTCCTGGGACACCCAAAGGGAATCCACAGATACGCAGTATTTT. It codes for CASSWDTQRESTDTQYF.

This rearrangement joins TRBV7-2 to TRBJ1-1; 7 nucleotides line up with TRBD1. The CDR3 length is 16 residues. CDR1 and CDR2 from the germline V gene are SGHTA and FQGNSA. With 5 bases clipped from V and 0 bases from J, the junction kept 9 bases outside the gene matches. The CDR3 here is CASSQGGGSMNTEAFF. The CDR3 bases are TGTGCCAGCAGCCAAGGAGGGGGCTCTATGAACACTGAAGCTTTCTTT.

The chain employs TRBV29-1 and TRBJ2-7, with a tentative D call TRBD1 (7 bases). The CDR3 extends over 15 amino acids. Germline CDR1 SQVTM, CDR2 ANQGSEA. V shed 3 bases and J shed 3 bases, with 18 bases lying between them. The CDR3 nucleotides read TGCAGCGTTGACAAAGGCGGGACAGATGTCTACGAGCAGTACTTC. Amino acid sequence: CSVDKGGTDVYEQYF.

This clone came up many times. This chain links TRBV5-5 with TRBJ2-7; D is ambiguous. Germline CDR1 reads SGHKS; CDR2 reads YYEKEE (reference sequence). The CDR3 extends over 12 amino acids. V was pared by 5 bases and J by 3 bases, with 9 bases between. The CDR3 bases are TGTGCCAGCAGTACCGTCGGCTACGAGCAGTACTTC. The encoded protein is CASSTVGYEQYF.

This clone was detected a few times. V and J are TRBV9 and TRBJ2-7, with a possible D match to TRBD1 (6 bases). This CDR3 contains 14 residues. From germline, CDR1 is SGDLS and CDR2 YYNGEE. With 7 bases removed from V and 1 base from J, the gap between germline ends came to 15 bases. The CDR3 DNA reads TGTGCCAGCGCCCCTTCTGGACAGTCCTACGAGCAGTACTTC. This sequence encodes CASAPSGQSYEQYF.